This T cell receptor (beta chain) came from a study of blood T cell repertoires in COVID-19. At the level of the study: COVID-19 samples, acute and convalescent, were from the United States, Italy and Spain.

As handled by the study authors: The authors estimated nucleated cell counts from reference gene primer amplification. Sequencing used immunoSEQ multiplex PCR; TCRdb keeps in-frame clones, though not all of them. That table furnishes V, J and clone size, whereas the DNA furnished D and trimming. Of tens of thousands of clones in the sample, about 63% were seen once. Sequencing was performed on peripheral blood. The receptor was isolated from a woman between 70 and 85 years old with acute or convalescent COVID-19.

The CDR3 here is CASSLQQGNTDTQYF. CDR3 DNA: TGTGCCAGCAGCCTCCAGCAGGGAAACACAGATACGCAGTATTTT. The chain has TRBV3-1 (or the pseudogene TRBV3-2) and TRBJ2-3, with a possible D match to TRBD1 (5 bases). The germline V gene encodes CDR1 LGHDT and CDR2 YNNKEL (reference sequence). The CDR3 covers 15 residues. Trimming pared 4 bases from V and 2 bases from J, leaving 13 bases between.